These 31 T cell receptor beta chains were sequenced from one sample in a study of T cells after yellow fever vaccination. TCRdb re-called the 5' RACE reads through MiXCR, storing one row per CDR3 protein. Of hundreds of thousands of distinct CDR3 sequences listed, 10% to 15% are singletons. The sequences come from PBMCs, collected on the day of the yellow fever booster vaccination. The receptors here all came from a man aged 30 to 45 who received the YFV17D yellow fever vaccine.

In this sample, this clonotype turned up a few times. The chain uses TRBV20-1 and TRBJ2-7, with 10 positions matching TRBD2. CDR3 length: 16 amino acids. The germline gives CDR1 DFQATT, CDR2 SNEGSKA (reference sequence). V lost 1 base and J lost 2; bases outside the gene matches: 8. This chain's CDR3 is CSARVPGLAATYEQYF. Written as DNA, the CDR3 is TGCAGTGCTAGAGTCCCCGGACTAGCGGCCACCTACGAGCAGTACTTC.

This clonotype was observed at least ten times. V and J are TRBV7-9 and TRBJ2-7; the match to TRBD1 covers 8 bases. V gave up 3 bases and J gave up 6 bases; unmatched junction bases: 4. The V gene's germline CDR1 is SEHNR and CDR2 FQNEAQ (reference sequence). The CDR3 contains 13 residues. The CDR3 DNA reads TGTGCCAGCAGCTTCCAGGGGGCAGGCGAGCAGTACTTC. Its protein is CASSFQGAGEQYF.

This clonotype was observed at least ten times. The V gene is TRBV5-1, the J gene TRBJ2-2, with a possible D match to TRBD2 (6 bases). The V end lost 4 bases, the J end lost 4 bases, and 11 bases lay between the germline ends. This CDR3 is built from 14 residues. Germline V gives CDR1 SGHRS, CDR2 YFSETQ. The CDR3 spells CASSPGTPTGELFF. The CDR3 nucleotides read TGCGCCAGCAGCCCCGGGACTCCCACCGGGGAGCTGTTTTTT.

This clonotype has only a few counts. The CDR3 sequence is CASSLGPREFF. The CDR3 DNA reads TGTGCCAGCAGTTTAGGGCCTAGGGAGTTCTTC. This chain uses TRBV12-3 or TRBV12-4 with TRBJ2-1; D is unresolved. The CDR3 covers 11 residues. V was shortened by 1 base and J by 14 bases, with 9 bases between the two germline ends.

The chain combines TRBV20-1 with TRBJ2-7; 8 bases fit TRBD1. With 6 bases clipped from V and 5 bases from J, the junction kept 9 bases outside the gene matches. The CDR3 is made up of 13 amino acids. Germline CDR1 reads DFQATT; CDR2 reads SNEGSKA (reference sequence). The CDR3 DNA sequence: TGCAGTGCAGGACAGGGAATGCAGCACGAGCAGTACTTC. Translating gives CSAGQGMQHEQYF.

The genes are TRBV7-2 and TRBJ2-7, with D possibly TRBD2 on 7 matching bases. The germline gives CDR1 SGHTA, CDR2 FQGNSA. The V end was cut by 3 bases, the J end by 6 bases, with 15 bases between. The CDR3 is 14 residues long. In DNA form, the CDR3 reads TGTGCCAGCAGCTTCGGGGGGCTAGGCACCGAGCAGTACTTC. It specifies CASSFGGLGTEQYF.

The rearrangement links TRBV20-1 to TRBJ2-7; 11 nucleotides align to TRBD2. CDR3 length: 15 residues. Germline-derived CDR1 and CDR2 are DFQATT and SNEGSKA (reference sequence). J lost 3 bases, V lost 4 bases, and 8 bases had no gene match. CDR3 protein: CSAKQVLAGGYEQYF. CDR3 DNA: TGCAGTGCTAAGCAGGTCCTAGCGGGAGGCTACGAGCAGTACTTC.

This clonotype was seen only a few times. The genes are TRBV15 and TRBJ2-7; perhaps TRBD1 as D (5 bases). V lost 0 bases and J 4 bases, leaving 13 bases between the germline ends. The CDR3 loop spans 15 amino acids. Per the germline V gene, CDR1 is LNHNV and CDR2 is YYDKDF (reference sequence). The DNA of the CDR3 is TGTGCCACCAGCAGAGATAGGGGTCTCCCGTACGAGCAGTACTTC. This gives the protein CATSRDRGLPYEQYF. The full variable domain, in which reference TRBV15 and TRBJ2-7 provide the parts outside the CDR3, is DAMVIQNPRYQVTQFGKPVTLSCSQTLNHNVMYWYQQKSSQAPKLLFHYYDKDFNNEADTPDNFQSRRPNTSFCFLDIRSPGLGDTAMYLCATSRDRGLPYEQYFGPGTRLTVT.

This clonotype was counted at least ten times. The chain recombines TRBV28 with TRBJ2-6, with D maybe TRBD1 (6 bases). There are 15 residues in the CDR3. The germline CDR1 and CDR2 sequences are MDHEN and SYDVKM. Trimming shortened V by 5 bases and J by 1 base, and 9 bases separated the two germline ends. DNA for the CDR3: TGTGCCAGCAGTCAAGGGGGATCTGGGGCCAACGTCCTGACTTTC. Its translation: CASSQGGSGANVLTF. The full variable domain, completed using reference TRBV28 and TRBJ2-6, is DVKVTQSSRYLVKRTGEKVFLECVQDMDHENMFWYRQDPGLGLRLIYFSYDVKMKEKGDIPEGYSVSREKKERFSLILESASTNQTSMYLCASSQGGSGANVLTFGAGSRLTVL.

The J gene is TRBJ2-7, the V gene TRBV7-9, with D hard to call. This CDR3 has 12 amino acids. Germline lookup yields CDR1 SEHNR and CDR2 FQNEAQ (reference sequence). The V and J ends lost 2 bases and 8 bases respectively, with 10 bases between them. Written as DNA, the CDR3 is TGTGCCAGCAGCTTACAGGATGGGAAGCAGTACTTC. Protein product: CASSLQDGKQYF.

This clonotype was recorded a few times. The rearrangement joins TRBV7-9 to TRBJ2-7; D may be TRBD1 or TRBD2 (6 bases each). The CDR3 length is 16 residues. Trimming cost V 7 bases and J 4 bases, with 23 bases left between them. Germline V gene lookup returns CDR1 SEHNR and CDR2 FQNEAQ (reference sequence). The CDR3 nucleotides are TGTGCCAGCACCTGGGGGGCTTCCAGCCACCCTTACGAGCAGTACTTC. It translates to CASTWGASSHPYEQYF.

There are many counts of this clonotype. V is TRBV7-3 and J is TRBJ2-5; no clear D. Trimming stripped 2 bases from V and 3 bases from J, with 7 bases between. The CDR3 runs 13 residues. The V gene's germline CDR1 is SGHTA and CDR2 FQGTGA. The CDR3 reads CASSLWSEETQYF. The CDR3 DNA sequence: TGTGCCAGCAGCTTATGGTCAGAAGAGACCCAGTACTTC.

This clonotype showed up just a few times. The genes are TRBV28 and TRBJ2-1; 8 bases map to TRBD2. CDR1 and CDR2 (germline): MDHEN, SYDVKM. V lost 8 bases and J lost 6; bases outside the gene matches: 12. The CDR3 runs to 15 residues. CDR3 DNA sequence: TGTGCCAGCCAAGGGGATTTGAGCGGGAGCAATGAGCAGTTCTTC. As protein: CASQGDLSGSNEQFF.

This clonotype was seen more than once but under ten times. CDR3 loop: CATRFDVTLHF. The DNA of the CDR3 is TGTGCCACAAGGTTTGACGTCACCCTCCACTTT. The chain has TRBV6-5 and TRBJ1-6; D gene ambiguous. Per the germline V gene, CDR1 is MNHEY and CDR2 is SVGAGI. This CDR3 is built from 11 residues. Trimming took 10 bases from V and 14 from J, leaving 15 bases between them.

The chain is built from TRBV20-1 and TRBJ2-3; D is uncertain. CDR1 is DFQATT, CDR2 SNEGSKA, per germline (reference sequence). The CDR3 runs 15 residues. Deletions cut 4 bases from V and 3 bases from J, with 17 bases between. CDR3 sequence reads: CSAKRSGLTTDTQYF. The CDR3 DNA reads as TGCAGTGCTAAGAGGTCCGGGCTCACGACAGATACGCAGTATTTT.

The V call is TRBV7-9, the J call TRBJ1-6; D not certain. V shed 5 bases and J shed 0 bases, with 11 bases lying between them. This CDR3 region has 16 residues. In germline, CDR1 is SEHNR, CDR2 FQNEAQ (reference sequence). The CDR3 sequence: CASSPDHSSYNSPLHF. CDR3 nucleotides: TGTGCCAGCAGCCCTGATCACAGCTCCTATAATTCACCCCTCCACTTT.

CDR3 protein: CALLTGSPGELFF. The CDR3 DNA reads as TGTGCGCTCTTAACGGGATCCCCCGGGGAGCTGTTTTTT. V usage is TRBV7-9 and J usage is TRBJ2-2; D possibly corresponds to TRBD2 (5 bases). CDR3 length: 13 amino acids. The germline V gene has CDR1 SEHNR and CDR2 FQNEAQ (reference sequence).

This clonotype was seen only a few times. The V call is TRBV25-1, the J call TRBJ1-1; D remains ambiguous. The CDR3 consists of 13 residues. Per the germline V gene, CDR1 is MGHDK and CDR2 is SYGVNS. Trimming left V 1 base short and J 0 bases short, with 3 bases between. The CDR3, as DNA: TGTGCCAGCAGTGAATTTTTGAACACTGAAGCTTTCTTT. This encodes CASSEFLNTEAFF.

This clonotype was counted a few times. V gene TRBV20-1 combines with J gene TRBJ2-7; 7 nucleotides align to TRBD1. The junction had 14 bases not matched to a gene; V was cut back by 6 bases and J by 6 bases. CDR1 and CDR2 from the germline V gene are DFQATT and SNEGSKA (reference sequence). The CDR3 sequence is 14 residues long. CDR3 DNA: TGCAGTGCCTATCCGAAACGGACAGGCTTCGAGCAGTACTTC. Translated: CSAYPKRTGFEQYF.

This clonotype has a count of ten or more. This chain joins TRBV11-2 and TRBJ2-1, with D unresolved. The CDR3 is 15 amino acids. Germline lookup yields CDR1 SGHAT and CDR2 FQNNGV. V was clipped by 0 bases and J by 4 bases, with 10 bases between them. The CDR3, as DNA: TGTGCCAGCAGCTTAGATTGGATTCCGTACAATGAGCAGTTCTTC. As protein: CASSLDWIPYNEQFF.

The chain has TRBV6-5 and TRBJ2-3; TRBD2 is a possible D gene (6 bases). Germline V CDR1 and CDR2: MNHEY, SVGAGI. V lost 0 bases, J lost 5 bases, and 15 bases lay in between. The CDR3 runs to 16 residues. In nucleotides, the CDR3 is TGTGCCAGCAGTTACTCCCTCGGGTCAGCGGGAGATACGCAGTATTTT. This encodes CASSYSLGSAGDTQYF.

This clonotype was observed a handful of times. The CDR3 reads CASSPGTSGRASDTQYF. In DNA form, the CDR3 reads TGTGCCAGCAGCCCCGGGACTAGCGGGAGGGCCTCTGATACGCAGTATTTT. The chain uses TRBV7-6 and TRBJ2-3; 16 positions agree with TRBD2. Germline V lookup: CDR1 SGHVS, CDR2 FNYEAQ. The junction had 8 bases not matched to a gene; V was cut back by 5 bases and J by 6 bases. The CDR3 runs to 17 residues.

This clonotype has just a few counts. The chain has TRBV20-1 and TRBJ2-3; 8 bases line up with TRBD2. The CDR3 is made up of 15 amino acids. Trimming cost V 2 bases and J 6 bases; bases outside gene matches: 10. Looked up from germline, CDR1 is DFQATT and CDR2 is SNEGSKA (reference sequence). The CDR3 nucleotides read TGCAGTGCTAGACTTCTGGGACTAGGGGCCGATACGCAGTATTTT. Protein: CSARLLGLGADTQYF.

This clonotype was found many times. This rearrangement joins TRBV5-1 to TRBJ1-6; 10 nucleotides agree with TRBD1. This CDR3 has 16 residues. The trim removed 4 bases at V and 7 bases at J, leaving 8 bases unmatched. Per the germline V gene, CDR1 is SGHRS and CDR2 is YFSETQ. CDR3: CASSQEGQGRNSPLHF. CDR3 coding DNA: TGCGCCAGCAGCCAAGAGGGACAGGGGAGGAATTCACCCCTCCACTTT.

The sample holds many counts of this clonotype. The chain uses TRBV28 and TRBJ2-7; TRBD1 might be the D (6 bases). CDR1 MDHEN and CDR2 SYDVKM come from the germline V gene. This CDR3 comprises 17 residues. V lost 5 bases and J 1 base, leaving 21 bases between the germline ends. CDR3 in amino acids: CASSLGQPGAFSYEQYF. The CDR3, as DNA: TGTGCCAGCAGTCTAGGACAGCCTGGGGCCTTTTCCTACGAGCAGTACTTC. The complete variable domain, with remaining parts taken from reference TRBV28 and TRBJ2-7, reads DVKVTQSSRYLVKRTGEKVFLECVQDMDHENMFWYRQDPGLGLRLIYFSYDVKMKEKGDIPEGYSVSREKKERFSLILESASTNQTSMYLCASSLGQPGAFSYEQYFGPGTRLTVT.

The chain links TRBV7-2 to TRBJ2-5, with D possibly TRBD1 on 5 matching bases. V gave up 5 bases and J gave up 7 bases, with 17 bases separating them. In germline, CDR1 is SGHTA, CDR2 FQGNSA. The CDR3 totals 14 residues. In nucleotides, the CDR3 is TGTGCCAGCAGCCCCCTGGGGCGTGGATCGACCCAGTACTTC. Its protein product is CASSPLGRGSTQYF.

This clonotype showed up just a few times. J is TRBJ1-4 and V is TRBV4-3, with D tentatively TRBD1 (5 bases). V was pared by 4 bases and J by 6 bases, with 15 bases between. The CDR3 has 15 residues. Germline CDR1 is LGHNA and CDR2 is YSLEER. In nucleotides, the CDR3 is TGCGCCAGCAGCCTTACAGGTCCCGGGGATGAAAAACTGTTTTTT. As protein: CASSLTGPGDEKLFF.

This chain uses TRBV20-1 with TRBJ1-5; a possible D gene is TRBD1 (5 bases). The germline V gene encodes CDR1 DFQATT and CDR2 SNEGSKA (reference sequence). The CDR3 has 13 amino acids. Between the trimmed V and J ends, which lost 6 bases and 4 bases, there was a span of 13 bases. The CDR3 here is CSAGGTVNQPQHF. In DNA, the CDR3 is TGCAGTGCGGGCGGGACCGTTAATCAGCCCCAGCATTTT.

This clonotype was seen at least ten times. The CDR3 nucleotides read TGTGCCAGCAGCGCCCCCCCCGGGGAGCTGTTTTTT. Translating it yields CASSAPPGELFF. V is TRBV12-3 or TRBV12-4 and J is TRBJ2-2, with D hard to call. Trimming shortened V by 6 bases and J by 6 bases, and 8 bases separated the two germline ends. The CDR3 length is 12 residues.

The V gene is TRBV28, the J gene TRBJ1-2; TRBD1 might be the D (5 bases). CDR1 and CDR2 (germline): MDHEN, SYDVKM. V dropped 2 bases and J dropped 7 bases, with 8 bases sitting between them. The CDR3 extends over 12 amino acids. CDR3 in DNA: TGTGCCAGCAGTTTACAGACAGCTGGCTACACCTTC. Protein sequence: CASSLQTAGYTF.

This clonotype has only a few counts. The rearrangement joins TRBV12-3 or TRBV12-4 to TRBJ1-3, with 7 bases aligning to TRBD1. V dropped 6 bases and J dropped 3; count of bases not matched to a gene: 8. This CDR3 region has 15 residues. The CDR3 region has the DNA TGTGCCAGCAGCCCCCAAGACAGGGTTGGAAACACCATATATTTT. Translation gives CASSPQDRVGNTIYF.